A selection of T cell receptor beta chains follows, all from one sample in a study of blood T cell repertoires in COVID-19. Clones were sequenced by immunoSEQ multiplex PCR, and TCRdb holds only the in-frame ones, with some missing. The sample yields about 330,000 clones, approximately 88% seen once. Input material: PBMCs or T cells enriched from blood (not recorded which). The receptors come from a man under 40 who had recovered from COVID-19. The CDR3 runs from the conserved cysteine through the conserved F or W. The D gene is left open where the match is weak. Clone size is not always given. Where it is, it says once, few, many or a class for expanded clones.

cdr3_length j_call clone_size d_call v_call cdr3_nt cdr3_aa
18 TRBJ1-3 - TRBD1 TRBV7-9 TGTGCCAGCAGACCCTACCGACAGGGCACCTTCTCTGGAAACACCATATATTTT CASRPYRQGTFSGNTIYF
13 TRBJ2-7 - - TRBV7-9 TGTGCCAGCAGGCCTGCCGGCGGCTACGAGCAGTACTTC CASRPAGGYEQYF
15 TRBJ1-5 - - TRBV19 TGTGCCAGTAGTACAACACAGAGAAGCAATCAGCCCCAGCATTTT CASSTTQRSNQPQHF
15 TRBJ2-7 - TRBD1 TRBV5-1 TGCGCCAGCAGCGCCGGGACAGGGAGAGCCTACGAGCAGTACTTC CASSAGTGRAYEQYF
11 TRBJ1-3 - - TRBV30 TGTGCCTGGGGCCTTGGAAACACCATATATTTT CAWGLGNTIYF
13 TRBJ2-1 - - TRBV10-3 TGTGCCATCAGTGACATGGGGGCGATTGAGCAGTTCTTC CAISDMGAIEQFF
14 TRBJ2-5 - - TRBV5-4 TGTGCCAGCAGCTTTTTCGCTAGTAGAGAGACCCAGTACTTC CASSFFASRETQYF
16 TRBJ2-7 once TRBD1 TRBV7-8 TGTGCCAGCAGCTTAGGGGGGGGACAGGGCACCTACGAGCAGTACTTC CASSLGGGQGTYEQYF
16 TRBJ1-5 - - TRBV6-1 TGTGCCAGCAGTGAACTGACAGTTCATGTGAATCAGCCCCAGCATTTT CASSELTVHVNQPQHF
14 TRBJ2-5 - TRBD2 TRBV5-6 TGTGCCAGCAGCTTAGGACTAGCCCTAGAGACCCAGTACTTC CASSLGLALETQYF
16 TRBJ2-3 - - TRBV7-8 TGTGCCAGCAGCCCCATTTGGGGGGATCTAACAGATACGCAGTATTTT CASSPIWGDLTDTQYF
13 TRBJ1-2 - - TRBV29-1 TGCAGCGTTGAAGACGGCAGGGCCTATGGCTACACCTTC CSVEDGRAYGYTF
17 TRBJ1-1 - TRBD1 TRBV7-9 TGTGCCAGCAGCCCCACGGGACAGGGCGGTTGGAACACTGAAGCTTTCTTT CASSPTGQGGWNTEAFF
15 TRBJ2-2 - - TRBV19 TGTGCCAGTAGTATTAAGAGTTCGAACACCGGGGAGCTGTTTTTT CASSIKSSNTGELFF
15 TRBJ2-1 - - TRBV24-1 TGTGCCACCAGTGCGGAGACTAACATTCAGGATGAGCAGTTCTTC CATSAETNIQDEQFF
13 TRBJ1-5 - - TRBV5-1 TGCGCCAGCAGCCCCGAACCCAGTCAGCCCCAGCATTTT CASSPEPSQPQHF
15 TRBJ1-2 few - TRBV5-4 TGTGCCAGCAGCAACGCTCGCACTCCGGGCTATGGCTACACCTTC CASSNARTPGYGYTF
21 TRBJ1-6 - - TRBV23-1 TGCGCCAGCAGTCAATCGTTTGTCGGCTTTCGGGGAAGCTCCTATAATTCACCCCTCCACTTT CASSQSFVGFRGSSYNSPLHF
15 TRBJ2-1 once TRBD2 TRBV9 TGTGCCAGCAGCGTAGAGGGTACTAGCGGTAGAATCCAGTTCTTC CASSVEGTSGRIQFF
15 TRBJ2-4 - - TRBV19 TGTGCCAGTAGCCCAATCAGGGTGGCCAAAAACATTCAGTACTTC CASSPIRVAKNIQYF
15 TRBJ2-3 - TRBD1 TRBV4-1 TGCGCCAGCAGCCGCCGGGACAGGGGATCAGATACGCAGTATTTT CASSRRDRGSDTQYF
15 TRBJ2-5 - - TRBV5-5 TGTGCCAGCAGCTTAGATCAGGGGAGCGAAGAGACCCAGTACTTC CASSLDQGSEETQYF
14 TRBJ1-2 few - TRBV2 TGTGCCAGCAGTTCGGAAATCAGGAACTATGGCTACACCTTC CASSSEIRNYGYTF
10 TRBJ1-1 - - TRBV20-1 TGCAGTGCCTCCCGGGACTCAGCTTTCTTT CSASRDSAFF
18 TRBJ1-1 - TRBD1 TRBV24-1 TGTGCCACCAGTGTTTTTGAGGTAAGGACAGGACGAACCCGAGAAGCTTTCTTT CATSVFEVRTGRTREAFF
17 TRBJ1-2 - TRBD1 TRBV2 TGTGCCAGCAGTGAAATCGAGGGCGGGACAGCTAACTATGGCTACACCTTC CASSEIEGGTANYGYTF
15 TRBJ2-7 - TRBD2 TRBV19 TGTGCCAGTAGCCGGGGGACTAGCGGTTCCTACGAGCAGTACTTC CASSRGTSGSYEQYF